This T cell receptor beta chain is from a study of blood T cell repertoires in COVID-19. Study summary: T cells, B-cell-depleted T cells, or PBMCs provided the cDNA or gDNA that served as material.

The CDR3 covers 15 residues. The protocol was immunoSEQ multiplex PCR, while the TCRdb copy is restricted to in-frame clones and leaves out a portion. The profile covers 200,000 or so clones, with around four fifths appearing a single time and roughly 5.1% taken by the ten largest. The sequence was obtained from a woman aged 25 to 45 with acute or convalescent COVID-19. Sequencing was carried out using peripheral blood. The chain employs TRBV21-1 and TRBJ1-2; the table's D gene call, TRBD1, was not cross checked with the DNA. TRBV21-1 is designated a pseudogene. Written as DNA, the CDR3 is TGTGCCAGCAGCAAGTGGGACAGGGCGGCGAAAGGCTACACCTTC. Its translation: CASSKWDRAAKGYTF.